The 4 T cell receptor beta chains reported below all come from one sample, sequenced in a study of blood T cell repertoires in COVID-19. Produced via immunoSEQ multiplex PCR; TCRdb's table is partial and in-frame only. Of 380,000 or so clones listed, less than 90% were seen once; the top ten hold about 7.6%. Input material: peripheral blood. These receptors came from an older woman with COVID-19, enrolled during active disease.

This clone was seen more than once but under ten times. The CDR3 DNA reads TGCGCCAGCAGTGATTTACAGGGGGCAAGCTACACCTTC. Encoded protein: CASSDLQGASYTF. J is TRBJ1-2 and V is TRBV10-2; TRBD1 matches at 9 bases. CDR1 WSHSY and CDR2 SAAADI come from the germline V gene. The ends lost 3 bases at V and 9 bases at J; junction bases unmatched: 5. The length of the CDR3 is 13 residues.

CDR3 protein: CASSPQGWDTEAFF. CDR3 nucleotide sequence: TGTGCCAGCAGCCCGCAGGGTTGGGACACTGAAGCTTTCTTT. This chain links TRBV7-9 with TRBJ1-1; tentative D call: TRBD1 (5 bases). The CDR3 runs 14 residues. Per germline, CDR1 SEHNR and CDR2 FQNEAQ (reference sequence). V shed 5 bases and J shed 3 bases, with 13 bases lying between them. Combining the CDR3 with reference TRBV7-9 and TRBJ1-1 gives the whole variable domain DTGVSQNPRHKITKRGQNVTFRCDPISEHNRLYWYRQTLGQGPEFLTYFQNEAQLEKSRLLSDRFSAERPKGSFSTLEIQRTEQGDSAMYLCASSPQGWDTEAFFGQGTRLTVV.

The chain recombines TRBV9 with TRBJ1-2, with unresolved D. The CDR3 extends over 17 amino acids. Trimming removed 1 base at V and 1 base at J, with 17 bases between. The germline V gene encodes CDR1 SGDLS and CDR2 YYNGEE. The CDR3 DNA sequence: TGTGCCAGCAGCGTACATCAATTGTACGGGGTTAACTATGGCTACACCTTC. Its protein product is CASSVHQLYGVNYGYTF.

V usage is TRBV19 and J usage is TRBJ1-1, with D uncertain. The V gene lost 1 base and the J gene lost 0 bases, with 9 bases spanning the gap. The germline V gene has CDR1 LNHDA and CDR2 SQIVND (reference sequence). The CDR3 runs to 15 residues. The CDR3 loop reads CASSIGGSVNTEAFF. Written as DNA, the CDR3 is TGTGCCAGTAGTATAGGAGGGTCCGTGAACACTGAAGCTTTCTTT.